The 4 T cell receptor beta chains below come from one sample, sequenced in a study of regulatory T cells in long-lasting Graves disease. The sample's time point: newly diagnosed GD, antithyroid drugs for less than 3 months. RNA extracted from PBMCs served as the sequencing template. Arm-PCR with iRepertoire HTBI primers amplified the CDR3 regions for these TCR beta libraries. Using its own MiXCR run on the multiplex PCR reads, TCRdb lists one record per CDR3 protein. The repertoire holds 360,000 or so distinct CDR3 sequences, around 17% seen once, with approximately 30% in the top ten. These data also formed part of another study, on T cells in Graves' hyperthyroidism and ophthalmopathy.

The sample consisted of peripheral blood mononuclear cells (PBMCs), taken at new diagnosis, from a patient treated with antithyroid drugs. The receptors originated from a man aged 40-49 years with Graves disease.

In its sample, this clonotype was seen once. One base separates it from a far larger clone, so it is likely a read error. The chain carries TRBV10-3 and TRBJ2-1; TRBD1 agrees at 9 bases. CDR1 is ENHRY, CDR2 SYGVKD, per germline. The CDR3 has 13 residues. Trimming removed 8 bases from V and 10 bases from J; junction bases left unmatched: 9. DNA of the CDR3: TGTGCCATCCGAGGGACAGGGTACTACGAGCAGTTCTTC. Its protein is CAIRGTGYYEQFF.

CDR3 DNA sequence: TGTGCCACCAGCAGAGATGGAGAGGGAGGGAGCGAGCAGTTCTTC. It translates to CATSRDGEGGSEQFF. This chain joins TRBV15 and TRBJ2-1; TRBD2 aligns across 7 bases. Germline V gives CDR1 LNHNV, CDR2 YYDKDF (reference sequence). Trimming took 0 bases from V and 10 from J; bases not matched to a gene: 9. The CDR3 covers 15 residues. Together with reference TRBV15 and TRBJ2-1, the CDR3 gives the full variable domain: DAMVIQNPRYQVTQFGKPVTLSCSQTLNHNVMYWYQQKSSQAPKLLFHYYDKDFNNEADTPDNFQSRRPNTSFCFLDIRSPGLGDTAMYLCATSRDGEGGSEQFFGPGTRLTVL.

This clonotype was found a few times. The chain links TRBV7-2 to TRBJ2-3, with a possible D match to TRBD2 (6 bases). V dropped 2 bases and J dropped 5 bases, with 11 bases sitting between them. The CDR3 has 14 residues. Germline CDR1 reads SGHTA; CDR2 reads FQGNSA. The CDR3 sequence: CASSLRVGGDTQYF. The DNA for the CDR3 is TGTGCCAGCAGCTTACGAGTGGGGGGAGATACGCAGTATTTT.

This clonotype was recorded at least ten times. The chain joins TRBV9 to TRBJ1-4, with a possible D match to TRBD1 (6 bases). In germline, CDR1 is SGDLS, CDR2 YYNGEE. The V end lost 2 bases, the J end lost 3 bases, and 17 bases lay between the germline ends. This CDR3 is built from 17 residues. CDR3 DNA sequence: TGTGCCAGCAGCGTTGGGCACAGGGAAAGTCCTAATGAAAAACTGTTTTTT. Translation gives CASSVGHRESPNEKLFF.